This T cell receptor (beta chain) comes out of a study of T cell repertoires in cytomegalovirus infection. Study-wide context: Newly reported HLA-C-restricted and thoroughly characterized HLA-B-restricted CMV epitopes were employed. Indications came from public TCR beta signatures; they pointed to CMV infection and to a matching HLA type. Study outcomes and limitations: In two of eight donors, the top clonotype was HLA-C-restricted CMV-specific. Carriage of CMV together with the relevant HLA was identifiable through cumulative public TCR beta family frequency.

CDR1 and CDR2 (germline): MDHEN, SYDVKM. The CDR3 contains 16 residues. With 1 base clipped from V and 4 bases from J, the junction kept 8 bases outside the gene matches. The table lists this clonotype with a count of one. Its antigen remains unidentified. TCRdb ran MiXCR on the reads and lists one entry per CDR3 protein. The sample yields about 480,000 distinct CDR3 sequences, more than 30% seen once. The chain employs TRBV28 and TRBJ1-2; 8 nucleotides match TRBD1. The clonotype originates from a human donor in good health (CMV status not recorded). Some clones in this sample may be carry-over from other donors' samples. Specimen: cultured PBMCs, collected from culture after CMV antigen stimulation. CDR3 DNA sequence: TGTGCCAGCAGTTTATACAACAGGGGGGCAGGCTATGGCTACACCTTC. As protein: CASSLYNRGAGYGYTF.